This T cell receptor beta chain was sequenced for a study of blood T cells in healthy people across ages. Overall study findings and caveats: Unknown CMV status may confound age-related changes in expanded clones.

Regarding this clonotype: Its antigen remains unidentified.

Peripheral blood from each donor was collected in a volume of approximately 9.2 milliliters. Isolated per sample were at least 6 million PBMCs. Extraction of total RNA produced a minimum of 5.5 micrograms from each sample. A J-beta primer mix and a sample-barcoded 5' primer were used in a second PCR of about 7 to 12 cycles. TCRdb ran MiXCR on the 5' RACE reads and lists one entry per CDR3 protein. The data show about 1.8 million distinct CDR3 sequences, with around half seen just once and approximately 2% held by the top ten. The material sequenced was blood. This TCR was recovered from a woman aged 40 to 55 in good health.

CDR3 coding DNA: TGCGCCAGCAGCCAAGATCGCTCCAGGGCCTCCTACGAGCAGTACTTC. As protein: CASSQDRSRASYEQYF. V and J are TRBV4-3 and TRBJ2-7, with D possibly TRBD1 on 5 matching bases. Between the trimmed V and J ends, which lost 0 bases and 0 bases, there was a span of 12 bases. CDR1 and CDR2 from the germline V gene are LGHNA and YSLEER. The CDR3 has 16 amino acids.